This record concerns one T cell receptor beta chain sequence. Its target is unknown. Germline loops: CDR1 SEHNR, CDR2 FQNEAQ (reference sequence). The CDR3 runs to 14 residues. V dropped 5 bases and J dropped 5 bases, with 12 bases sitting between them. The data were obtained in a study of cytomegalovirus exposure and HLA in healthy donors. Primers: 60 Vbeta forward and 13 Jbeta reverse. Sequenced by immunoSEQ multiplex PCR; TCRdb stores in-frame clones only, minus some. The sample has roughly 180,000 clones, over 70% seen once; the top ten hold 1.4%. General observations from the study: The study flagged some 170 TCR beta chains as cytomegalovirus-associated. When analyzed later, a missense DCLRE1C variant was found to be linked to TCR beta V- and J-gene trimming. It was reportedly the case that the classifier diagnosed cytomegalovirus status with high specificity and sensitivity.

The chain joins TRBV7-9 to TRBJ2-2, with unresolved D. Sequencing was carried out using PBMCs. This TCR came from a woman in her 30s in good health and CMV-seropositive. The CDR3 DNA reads TGTGCCAGCAGCGCTCCAGTGGAGACCGGGGAGCTGTTTTTT. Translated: CASSAPVETGELFF.